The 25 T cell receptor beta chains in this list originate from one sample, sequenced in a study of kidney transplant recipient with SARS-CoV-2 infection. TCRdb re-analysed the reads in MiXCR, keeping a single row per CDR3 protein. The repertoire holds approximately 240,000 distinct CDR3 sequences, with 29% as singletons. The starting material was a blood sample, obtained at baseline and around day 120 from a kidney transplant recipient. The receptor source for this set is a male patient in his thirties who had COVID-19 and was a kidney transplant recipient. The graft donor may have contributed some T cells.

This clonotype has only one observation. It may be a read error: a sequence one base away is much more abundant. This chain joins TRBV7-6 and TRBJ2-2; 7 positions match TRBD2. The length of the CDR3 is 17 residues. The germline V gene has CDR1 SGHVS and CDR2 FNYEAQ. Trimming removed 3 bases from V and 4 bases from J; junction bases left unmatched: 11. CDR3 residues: CASSFYGGSSFTGELFF. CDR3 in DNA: TGTGCCAGCAGCTTCTATGGCGGGAGTAGCTTCACCGGGGAGCTGTTTTTT. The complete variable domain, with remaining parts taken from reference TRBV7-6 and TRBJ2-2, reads GAGVSQSPRYKVTKRGQDVALRCDPISGHVSLYWYRQALGQGPEFLTYFNYEAQQDKSGLPNDRFSAERPEGSISTLTIQRTEQRDSAMYRCASSFYGGSSFTGELFFGEGSRLTVL.

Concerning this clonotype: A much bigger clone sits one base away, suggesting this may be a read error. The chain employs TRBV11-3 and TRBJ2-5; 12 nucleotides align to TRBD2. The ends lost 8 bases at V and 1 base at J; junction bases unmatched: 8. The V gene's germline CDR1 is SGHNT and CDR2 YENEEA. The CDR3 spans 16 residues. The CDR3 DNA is TGTGCCAGCGGCCAAGGACTAGCGGGACTCCAAGAGACCCAGTACTTC. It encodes CASGQGLAGLQETQYF.

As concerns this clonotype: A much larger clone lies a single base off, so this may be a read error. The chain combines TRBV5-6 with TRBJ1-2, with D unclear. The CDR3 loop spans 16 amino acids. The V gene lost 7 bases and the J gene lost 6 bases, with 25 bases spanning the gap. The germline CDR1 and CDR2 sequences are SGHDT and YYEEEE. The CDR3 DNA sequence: TGTGCCAGCTTAGGTGGCAATAGTCGAAAGACCAATGGCTACACCTTC. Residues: CASLGGNSRKTNGYTF.

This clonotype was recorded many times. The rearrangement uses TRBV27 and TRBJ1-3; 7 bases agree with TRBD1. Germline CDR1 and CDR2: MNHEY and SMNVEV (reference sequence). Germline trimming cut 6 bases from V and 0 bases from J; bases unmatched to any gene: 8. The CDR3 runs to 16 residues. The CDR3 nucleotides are TGTGCCAGCAGATCTACAGGGGCCCTCTCTGGAAACACCATATATTTT. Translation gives CASRSTGALSGNTIYF.

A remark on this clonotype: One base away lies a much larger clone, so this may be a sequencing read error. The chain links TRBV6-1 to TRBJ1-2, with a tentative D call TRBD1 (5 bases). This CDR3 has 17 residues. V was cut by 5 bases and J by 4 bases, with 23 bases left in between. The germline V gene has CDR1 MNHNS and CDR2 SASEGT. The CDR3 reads CASSTSPGGGKTYGYTF. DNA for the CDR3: TGTGCCAGCAGTACATCGCCAGGTGGGGGAAAGACCTATGGCTACACCTTC.

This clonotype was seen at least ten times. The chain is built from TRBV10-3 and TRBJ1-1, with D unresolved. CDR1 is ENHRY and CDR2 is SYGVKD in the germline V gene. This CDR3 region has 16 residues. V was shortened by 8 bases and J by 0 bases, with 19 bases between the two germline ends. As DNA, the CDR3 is TGTGCCATCTCATCGGGGTGGGCAGCCTTGAACACTGAAGCTTTCTTT. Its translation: CAISSGWAALNTEAFF.

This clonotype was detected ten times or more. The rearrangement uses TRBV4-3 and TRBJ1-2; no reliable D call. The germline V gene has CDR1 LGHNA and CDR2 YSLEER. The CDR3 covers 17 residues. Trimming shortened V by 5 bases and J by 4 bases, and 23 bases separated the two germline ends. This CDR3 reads CASSWQSGRRKTYGYTF. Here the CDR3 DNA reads TGCGCCAGCAGCTGGCAATCAGGACGTCGAAAGACCTATGGCTACACCTTC.

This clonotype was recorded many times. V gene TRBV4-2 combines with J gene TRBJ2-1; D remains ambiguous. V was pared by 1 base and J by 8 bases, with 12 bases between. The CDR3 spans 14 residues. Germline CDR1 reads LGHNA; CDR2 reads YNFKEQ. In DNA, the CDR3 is TGTGCCAGCAGCCAAGTGAGTGTTATCGATGAGCAGTTCTTC. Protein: CASSQVSVIDEQFF.

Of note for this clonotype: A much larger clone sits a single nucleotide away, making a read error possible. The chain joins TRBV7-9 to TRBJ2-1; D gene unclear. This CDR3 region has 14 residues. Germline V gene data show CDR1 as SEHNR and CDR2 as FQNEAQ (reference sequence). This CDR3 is CASAGRSIYDEQFF. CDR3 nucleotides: TGTGCCAGCGCCGGCCGGTCCATCTACGATGAGCAGTTCTTC.

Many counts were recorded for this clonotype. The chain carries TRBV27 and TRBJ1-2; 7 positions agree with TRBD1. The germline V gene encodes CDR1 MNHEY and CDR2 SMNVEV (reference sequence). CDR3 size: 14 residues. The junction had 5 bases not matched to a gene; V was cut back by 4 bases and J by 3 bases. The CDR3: CASSSTGSDYGYTF. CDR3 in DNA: TGTGCCAGCAGTTCGACAGGGAGCGACTATGGCTACACCTTC.

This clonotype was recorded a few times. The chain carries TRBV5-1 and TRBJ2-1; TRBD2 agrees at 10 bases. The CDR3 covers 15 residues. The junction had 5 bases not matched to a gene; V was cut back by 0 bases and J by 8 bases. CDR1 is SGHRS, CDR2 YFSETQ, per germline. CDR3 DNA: TGCGCCAGCAGCTTGGTCAGCGGGGGGGCCCATGAGCAGTTCTTC. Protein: CASSLVSGGAHEQFF. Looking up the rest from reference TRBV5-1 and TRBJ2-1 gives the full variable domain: KAGVTQTPRYLIKTRGQQVTLSCSPISGHRSVSWYQQTPGQGLQFLFEYFSETQRNKGNFPGRFSGRQFSNSRSEMNVSTLELGDSALYLCASSLVSGGAHEQFFGPGTRLTVL.

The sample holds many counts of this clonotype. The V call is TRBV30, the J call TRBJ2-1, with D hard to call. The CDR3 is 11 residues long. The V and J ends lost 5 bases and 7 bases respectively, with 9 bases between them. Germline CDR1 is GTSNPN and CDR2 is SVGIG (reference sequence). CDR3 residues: CAWSGTNEQFF. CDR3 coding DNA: TGTGCCTGGTCCGGAACGAATGAGCAGTTCTTC.

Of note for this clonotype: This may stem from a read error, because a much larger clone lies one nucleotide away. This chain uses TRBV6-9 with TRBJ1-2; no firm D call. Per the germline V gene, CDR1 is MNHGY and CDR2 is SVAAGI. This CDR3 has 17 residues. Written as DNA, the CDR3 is TGTACCAGCAGTCGTAGCTCGCCTTACGGAAAGACCTATGGCTACACCTTC. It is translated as CTSSRSSPYGKTYGYTF.

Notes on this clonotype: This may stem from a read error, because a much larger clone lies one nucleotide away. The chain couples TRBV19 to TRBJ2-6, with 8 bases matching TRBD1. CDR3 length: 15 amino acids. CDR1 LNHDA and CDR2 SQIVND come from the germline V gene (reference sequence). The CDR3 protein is CASKGQASGADVLTF. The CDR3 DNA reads TGTGCCAGTAAGGGACAGGCATCTGGGGCCGACGTCCTGACTTTC.

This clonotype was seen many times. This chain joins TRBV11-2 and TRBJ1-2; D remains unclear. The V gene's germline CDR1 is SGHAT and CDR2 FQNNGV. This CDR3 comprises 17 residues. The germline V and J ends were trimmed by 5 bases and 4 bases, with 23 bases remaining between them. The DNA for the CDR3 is TGTGCCAGCAGCGGTGGGATAACAAGCAGAAAGACCTATGGCTACACCTTC. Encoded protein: CASSGGITSRKTYGYTF.

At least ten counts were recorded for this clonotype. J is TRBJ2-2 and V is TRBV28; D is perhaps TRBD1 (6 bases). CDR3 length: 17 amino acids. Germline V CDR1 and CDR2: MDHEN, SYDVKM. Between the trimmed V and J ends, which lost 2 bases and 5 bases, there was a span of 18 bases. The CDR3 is CASSLGTGRGPTGELFF. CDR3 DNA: TGTGCCAGCAGTTTAGGAACAGGCAGGGGCCCTACCGGGGAGCTGTTTTTT.

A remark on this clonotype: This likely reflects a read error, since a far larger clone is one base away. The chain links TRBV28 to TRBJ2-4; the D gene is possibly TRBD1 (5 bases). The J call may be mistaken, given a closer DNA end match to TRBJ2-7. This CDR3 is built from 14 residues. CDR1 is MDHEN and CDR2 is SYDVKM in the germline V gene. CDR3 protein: CASSLWGRAHEQYF. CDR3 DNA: TGTGCCAGCAGTTTATGGGGCAGGGCTCACGAGCAGTACTTC.

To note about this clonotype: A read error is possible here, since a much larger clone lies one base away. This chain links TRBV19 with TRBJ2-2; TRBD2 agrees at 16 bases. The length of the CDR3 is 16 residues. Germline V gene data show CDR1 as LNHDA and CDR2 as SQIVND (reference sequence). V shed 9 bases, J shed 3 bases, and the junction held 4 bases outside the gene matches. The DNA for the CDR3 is TGTGCCAGCGGGACTAGCGGGAGGGCGGACACCGGGGAGCTGTTTTTT. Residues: CASGTSGRADTGELFF.

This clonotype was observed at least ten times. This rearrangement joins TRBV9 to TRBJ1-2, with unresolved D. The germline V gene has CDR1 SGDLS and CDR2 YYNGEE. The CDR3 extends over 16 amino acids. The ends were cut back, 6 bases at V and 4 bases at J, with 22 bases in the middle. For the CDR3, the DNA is TGTGCCAGCAATGTGCTGTACTCAAGAAAGACCTATGGCTACACCTTC. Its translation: CASNVLYSRKTYGYTF.

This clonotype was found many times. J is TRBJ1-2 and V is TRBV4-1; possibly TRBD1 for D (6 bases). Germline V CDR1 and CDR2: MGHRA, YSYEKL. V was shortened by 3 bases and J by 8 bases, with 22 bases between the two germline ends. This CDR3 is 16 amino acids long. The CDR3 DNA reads TGCGCCAGCAGCCATCCTCTCGGGACAACGCGGAGAGGCTACACCTTC. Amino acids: CASSHPLGTTRRGYTF.

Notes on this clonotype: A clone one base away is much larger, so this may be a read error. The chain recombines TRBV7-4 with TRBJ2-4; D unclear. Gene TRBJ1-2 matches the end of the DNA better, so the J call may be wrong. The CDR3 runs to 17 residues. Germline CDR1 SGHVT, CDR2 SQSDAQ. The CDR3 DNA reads TGTGCCAGCAGCTCGAACAGTTCAGCTCGAAGGACCTATGGCTACACCTTC. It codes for CASSSNSSARRTYGYTF.

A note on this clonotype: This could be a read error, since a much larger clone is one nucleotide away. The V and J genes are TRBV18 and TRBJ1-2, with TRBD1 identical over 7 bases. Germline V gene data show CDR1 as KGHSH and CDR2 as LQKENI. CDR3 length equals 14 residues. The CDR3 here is CAGSGQDRGYGYTF. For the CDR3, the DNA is TGTGCCGGCTCCGGACAGGATCGGGGCTATGGCTACACCTTC.

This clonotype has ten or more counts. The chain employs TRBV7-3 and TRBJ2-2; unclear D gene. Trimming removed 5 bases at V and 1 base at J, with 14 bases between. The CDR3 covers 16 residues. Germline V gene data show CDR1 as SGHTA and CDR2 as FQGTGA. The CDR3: CASSPKATLNTGELFF. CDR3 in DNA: TGTGCCAGCAGCCCCAAGGCGACACTGAACACCGGGGAGCTGTTTTTT.

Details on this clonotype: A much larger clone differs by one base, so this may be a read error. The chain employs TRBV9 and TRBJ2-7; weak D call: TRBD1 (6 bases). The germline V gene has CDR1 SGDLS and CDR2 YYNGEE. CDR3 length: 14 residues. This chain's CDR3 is CASSVGADSYEQCF. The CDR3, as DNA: TGTGCCAGCAGCGTGGGGGCTGACTCCTACGAGCAGTGCTTC. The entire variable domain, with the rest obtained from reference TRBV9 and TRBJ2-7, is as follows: DSGVTQTPKHLITATGQRVTLRCSPRSGDLSVYWYQQSLDQGLQFLIQYYNGEERAKGNILERFSAQQFPDLHSELNLSSLELGDSALYFCASSVGADSYEQCFGPGTRLTVT.

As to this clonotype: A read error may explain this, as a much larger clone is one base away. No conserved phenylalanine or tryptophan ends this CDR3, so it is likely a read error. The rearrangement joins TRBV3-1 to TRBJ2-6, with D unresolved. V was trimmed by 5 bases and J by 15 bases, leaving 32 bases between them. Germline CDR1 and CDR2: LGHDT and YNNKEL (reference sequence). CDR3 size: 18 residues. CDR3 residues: CASSVIITLHKVGPTLTL. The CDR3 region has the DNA TGTGCCAGCAGCGTCATAATCACCCTTCACAAAGTCGGGCCAACCCTGACTCTC.